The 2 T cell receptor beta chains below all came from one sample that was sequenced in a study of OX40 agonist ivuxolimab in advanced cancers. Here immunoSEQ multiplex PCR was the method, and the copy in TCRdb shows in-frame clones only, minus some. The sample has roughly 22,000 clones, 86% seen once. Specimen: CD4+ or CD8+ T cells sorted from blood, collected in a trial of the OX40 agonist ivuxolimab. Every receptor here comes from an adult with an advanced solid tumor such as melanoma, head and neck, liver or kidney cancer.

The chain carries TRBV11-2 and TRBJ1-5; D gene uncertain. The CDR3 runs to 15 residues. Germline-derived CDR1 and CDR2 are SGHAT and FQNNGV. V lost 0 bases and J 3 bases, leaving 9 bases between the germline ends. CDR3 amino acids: CASSLERTSNQPQHF. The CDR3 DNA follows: TGTGCCAGCAGCTTAGAAAGGACGTCCAATCAGCCCCAGCATTTT.

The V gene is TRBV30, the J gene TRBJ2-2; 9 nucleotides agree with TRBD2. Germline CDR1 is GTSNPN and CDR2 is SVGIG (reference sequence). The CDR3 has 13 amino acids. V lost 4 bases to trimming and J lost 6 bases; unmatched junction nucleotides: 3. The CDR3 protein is CAWTSGTSGELFF. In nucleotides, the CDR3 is TGTGCCTGGACTAGCGGGACGTCCGGGGAGCTGTTTTTT.